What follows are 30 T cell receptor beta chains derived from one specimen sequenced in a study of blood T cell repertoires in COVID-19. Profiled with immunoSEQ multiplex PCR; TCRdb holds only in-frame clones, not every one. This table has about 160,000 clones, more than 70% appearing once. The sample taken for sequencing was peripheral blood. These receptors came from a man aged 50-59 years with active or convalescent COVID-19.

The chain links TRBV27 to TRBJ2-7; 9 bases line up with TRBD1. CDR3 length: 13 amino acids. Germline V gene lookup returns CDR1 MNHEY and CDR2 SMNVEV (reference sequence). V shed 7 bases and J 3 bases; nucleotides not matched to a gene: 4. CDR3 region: CASKGQGIYEQYF. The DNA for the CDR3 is TGTGCCAGCAAGGGACAGGGTATCTACGAGCAGTACTTC.

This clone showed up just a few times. The CDR3 loop reads CASSASTNDGYTF. DNA for the CDR3: TGTGCCAGCAGTGCCAGTACAAACGATGGCTACACCTTC. This chain connects TRBV25-1 to TRBJ1-2; D unresolved. The CDR3 covers 13 residues. Trimming shortened V by 4 bases and J by 6 bases, and 12 bases separated the two germline ends. Germline V gene lookup returns CDR1 MGHDK and CDR2 SYGVNS.

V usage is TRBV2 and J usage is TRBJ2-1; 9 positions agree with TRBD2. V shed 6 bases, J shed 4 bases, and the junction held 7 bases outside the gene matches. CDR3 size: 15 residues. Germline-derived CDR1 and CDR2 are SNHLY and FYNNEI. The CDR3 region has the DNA TGTGCCAGCAGCGGTAGCGGGAGCAGGTACAATGAGCAGTTCTTC. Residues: CASSGSGSRYNEQFF.

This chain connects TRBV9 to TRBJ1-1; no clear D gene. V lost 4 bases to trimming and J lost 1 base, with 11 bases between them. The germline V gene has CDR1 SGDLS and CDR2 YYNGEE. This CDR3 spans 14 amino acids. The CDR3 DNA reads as TGTGCCAGCAGCCCAAGACACCAGAACACTGAAGCTTTCTTT. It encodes CASSPRHQNTEAFF. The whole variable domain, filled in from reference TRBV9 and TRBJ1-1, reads DSGVTQTPKHLITATGQRVTLRCSPRSGDLSVYWYQQSLDQGLQFLIQYYNGEERAKGNILERFSAQQFPDLHSELNLSSLELGDSALYFCASSPRHQNTEAFFGQGTRLTVV.

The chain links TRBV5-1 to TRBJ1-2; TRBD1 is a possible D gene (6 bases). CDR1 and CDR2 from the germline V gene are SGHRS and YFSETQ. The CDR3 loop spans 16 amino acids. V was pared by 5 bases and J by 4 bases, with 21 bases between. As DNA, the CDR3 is TGCGCCAGCAGTATATCTCTGAACAGGGCTATCTATGGCTACACCTTC. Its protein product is CASSISLNRAIYGYTF. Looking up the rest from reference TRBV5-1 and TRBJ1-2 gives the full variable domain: KAGVTQTPRYLIKTRGQQVTLSCSPISGHRSVSWYQQTPGQGLQFLFEYFSETQRNKGNFPGRFSGRQFSNSRSEMNVSTLELGDSALYLCASSISLNRAIYGYTFGSGTRLTVV.

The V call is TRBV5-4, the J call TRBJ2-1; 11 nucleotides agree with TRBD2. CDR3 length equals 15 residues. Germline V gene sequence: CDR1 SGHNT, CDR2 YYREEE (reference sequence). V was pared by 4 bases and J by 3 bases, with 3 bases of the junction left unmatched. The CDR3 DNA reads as TGTGCCAGCAGCCTGGGACTAGCGGACTACAATGAGCAGTTCTTC. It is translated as CASSLGLADYNEQFF.

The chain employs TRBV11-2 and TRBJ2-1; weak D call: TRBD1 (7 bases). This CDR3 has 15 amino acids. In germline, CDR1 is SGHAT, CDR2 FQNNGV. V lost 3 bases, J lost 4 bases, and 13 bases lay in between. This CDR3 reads CASSFKGAGYNEQFF. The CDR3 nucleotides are TGTGCCAGCAGCTTCAAGGGGGCGGGATACAATGAGCAGTTCTTC.

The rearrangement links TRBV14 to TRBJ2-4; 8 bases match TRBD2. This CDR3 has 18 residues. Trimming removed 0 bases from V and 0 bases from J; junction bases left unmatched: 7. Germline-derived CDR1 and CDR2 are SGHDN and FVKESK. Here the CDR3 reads CASSQEIRGGPAKNIQYF. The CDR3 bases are TGTGCCAGCAGCCAAGAGATCCGGGGGGGGCCAGCCAAAAACATTCAGTACTTC.

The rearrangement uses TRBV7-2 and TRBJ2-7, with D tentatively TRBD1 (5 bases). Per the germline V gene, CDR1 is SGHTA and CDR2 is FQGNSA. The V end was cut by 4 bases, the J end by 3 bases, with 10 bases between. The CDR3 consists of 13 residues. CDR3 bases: TGTGCCAGCAGCTACGGACAATTCTACGAGCAGTACTTC. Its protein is CASSYGQFYEQYF.

DNA for the CDR3: TGTGCCAGCTCACCACACGACTCGGTCTACGAGCAGTACTTC. Translated: CASSPHDSVYEQYF. The V call is TRBV6-5, the J call TRBJ2-7; unclear D gene. CDR1 and CDR2 from the germline V gene are MNHEY and SVGAGI. This CDR3 comprises 14 residues. V was shortened by 8 bases and J by 3 bases, with 17 bases between the two germline ends.

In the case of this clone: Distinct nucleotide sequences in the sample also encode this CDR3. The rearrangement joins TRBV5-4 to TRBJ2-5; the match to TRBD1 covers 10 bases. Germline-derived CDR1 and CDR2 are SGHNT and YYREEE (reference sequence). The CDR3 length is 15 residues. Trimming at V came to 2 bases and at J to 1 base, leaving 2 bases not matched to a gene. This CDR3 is CASSFRTGGQETQYF. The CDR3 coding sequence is TGTGCCAGCAGCTTTAGGACAGGGGGCCAAGAGACCCAGTACTTC.

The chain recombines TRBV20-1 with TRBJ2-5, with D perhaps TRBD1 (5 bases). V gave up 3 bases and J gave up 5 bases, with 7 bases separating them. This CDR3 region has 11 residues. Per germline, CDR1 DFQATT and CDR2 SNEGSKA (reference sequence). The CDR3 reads CSASKGETQYF. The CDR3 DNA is TGCAGTGCTAGTAAGGGGGAGACCCAGTACTTC.

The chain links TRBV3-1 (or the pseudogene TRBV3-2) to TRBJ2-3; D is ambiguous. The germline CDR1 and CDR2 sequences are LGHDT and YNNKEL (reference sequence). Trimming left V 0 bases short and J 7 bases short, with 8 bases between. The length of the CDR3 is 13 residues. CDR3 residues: CASSQDLSHTQYF. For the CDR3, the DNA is TGTGCCAGCAGCCAAGATCTTTCTCATACGCAGTATTTT.

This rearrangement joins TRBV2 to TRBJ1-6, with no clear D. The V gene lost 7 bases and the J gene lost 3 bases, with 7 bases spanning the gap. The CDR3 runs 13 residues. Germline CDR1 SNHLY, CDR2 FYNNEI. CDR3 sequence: CASMRDYNSPLHF. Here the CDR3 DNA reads TGTGCCAGCATGAGGGACTATAATTCACCCCTCCACTTT.

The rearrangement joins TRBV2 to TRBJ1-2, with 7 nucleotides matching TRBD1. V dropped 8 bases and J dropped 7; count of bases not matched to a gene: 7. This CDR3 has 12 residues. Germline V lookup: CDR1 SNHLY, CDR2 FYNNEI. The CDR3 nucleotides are TGTGCCAGCTCCATACACAGGGGTGGCTACACCTTC. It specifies CASSIHRGGYTF.

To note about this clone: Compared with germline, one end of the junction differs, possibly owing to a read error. CDR3 nucleotide sequence: TGTGCTAGCAGCACCGGACAGTTCTTCAGACAAGAGACCCAGTACTTC. As protein: CASSTGQFFRQETQYF. The chain couples TRBV7-7 to TRBJ2-5; D is perhaps TRBD1 (6 bases). CDR1 SSHAT and CDR2 FNYEAQ come from the germline V gene (reference sequence). The CDR3 is 16 amino acids.

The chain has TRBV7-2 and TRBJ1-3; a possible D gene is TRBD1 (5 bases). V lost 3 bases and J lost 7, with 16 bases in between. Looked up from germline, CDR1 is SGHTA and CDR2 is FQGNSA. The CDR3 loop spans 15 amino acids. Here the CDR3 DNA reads TGTGCCAGCAGCTTCCGGGGTCCGGAGGGGAACACCATATATTTT. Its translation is CASSFRGPEGNTIYF. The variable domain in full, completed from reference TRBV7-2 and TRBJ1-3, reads GAGVSQSPSNKVTEKGKDVELRCDPISGHTALYWYRQSLGQGLEFLIYFQGNSAPDKSGLPSDRFSAERTGGSVSTLTIQRTQQEDSAVYLCASSFRGPEGNTIYFGEGSWLTVV.

In nucleotides, the CDR3 is TGTGCCAGTAGTCCTCGGAGAGGGACAGGGGTCACAGATACGCAGTATTTT. It yields the protein CASSPRRGTGVTDTQYF. The rearrangement links TRBV19 to TRBJ2-3; TRBD1 matches 10 bases. The ends lost 5 bases at V and 2 bases at J; junction bases unmatched: 10. This CDR3 contains 17 residues. CDR1 and CDR2 (germline): LNHDA, SQIVND (reference sequence).

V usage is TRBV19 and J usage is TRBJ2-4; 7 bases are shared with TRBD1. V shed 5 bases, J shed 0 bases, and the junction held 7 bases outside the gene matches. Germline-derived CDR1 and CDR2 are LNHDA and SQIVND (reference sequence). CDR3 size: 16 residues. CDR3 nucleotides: TGTGCCAGTAGTCCGACGGACAGGCTAGCCAAAAACATTCAGTACTTC. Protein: CASSPTDRLAKNIQYF.

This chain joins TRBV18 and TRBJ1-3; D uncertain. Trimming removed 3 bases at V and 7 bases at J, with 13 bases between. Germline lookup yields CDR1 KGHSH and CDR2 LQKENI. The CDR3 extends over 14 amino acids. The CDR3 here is CASSPRQSRNTIYF. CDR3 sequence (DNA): TGTGCCAGCTCACCGAGACAATCACGGAACACCATATATTTT.

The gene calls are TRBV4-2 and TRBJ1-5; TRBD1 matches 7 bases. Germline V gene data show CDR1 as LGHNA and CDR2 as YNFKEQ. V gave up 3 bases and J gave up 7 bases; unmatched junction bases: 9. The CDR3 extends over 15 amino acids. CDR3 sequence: CASSHEQGQGQPQHF. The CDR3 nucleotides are TGTGCCAGCAGCCATGAACAGGGGCAAGGACAGCCCCAGCATTTT.

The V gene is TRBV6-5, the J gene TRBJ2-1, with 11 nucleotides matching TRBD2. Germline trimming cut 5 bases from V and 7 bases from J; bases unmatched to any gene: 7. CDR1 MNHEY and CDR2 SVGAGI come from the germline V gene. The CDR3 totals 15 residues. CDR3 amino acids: CASSTRLAGRNEQFF. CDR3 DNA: TGTGCCAGCAGTACCCGACTAGCGGGAAGGAATGAGCAGTTCTTC.

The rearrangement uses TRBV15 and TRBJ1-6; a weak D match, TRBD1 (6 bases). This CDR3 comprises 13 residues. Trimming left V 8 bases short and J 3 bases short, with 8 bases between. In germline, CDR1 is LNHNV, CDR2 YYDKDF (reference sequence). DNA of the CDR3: TGTGCCACCCAGGACAGCTATAATTCACCCCTCCACTTT. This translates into CATQDSYNSPLHF.

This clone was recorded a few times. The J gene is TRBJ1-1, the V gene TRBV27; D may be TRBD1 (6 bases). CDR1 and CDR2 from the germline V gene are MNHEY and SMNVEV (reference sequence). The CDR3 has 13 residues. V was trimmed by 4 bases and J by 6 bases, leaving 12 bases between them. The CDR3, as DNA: TGTGCCAGCAGTTCGGACAGTTGGGCTGAAGCTTTCTTT. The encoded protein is CASSSDSWAEAFF.

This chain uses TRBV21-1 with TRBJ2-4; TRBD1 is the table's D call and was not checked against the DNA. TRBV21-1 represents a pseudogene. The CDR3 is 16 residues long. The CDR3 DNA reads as TGTGCCAGCACCCCTAAATCCAGGTTAGCCAAAAACATTCAGTACTTC. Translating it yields CASTPKSRLAKNIQYF.

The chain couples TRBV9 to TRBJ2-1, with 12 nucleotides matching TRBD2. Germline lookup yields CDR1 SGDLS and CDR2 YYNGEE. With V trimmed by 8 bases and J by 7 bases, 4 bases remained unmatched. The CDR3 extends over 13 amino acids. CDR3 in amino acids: CARWTSGDNEQFF. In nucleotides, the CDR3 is TGTGCCAGGTGGACTAGCGGGGATAATGAGCAGTTCTTC.

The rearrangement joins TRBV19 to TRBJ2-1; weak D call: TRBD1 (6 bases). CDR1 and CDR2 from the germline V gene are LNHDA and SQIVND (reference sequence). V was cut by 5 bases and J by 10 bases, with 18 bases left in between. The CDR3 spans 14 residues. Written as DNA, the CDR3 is TGTGCCAGTAGTGAACAGGGACCTGTGGGGGAGCAGTTCTTC. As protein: CASSEQGPVGEQFF.

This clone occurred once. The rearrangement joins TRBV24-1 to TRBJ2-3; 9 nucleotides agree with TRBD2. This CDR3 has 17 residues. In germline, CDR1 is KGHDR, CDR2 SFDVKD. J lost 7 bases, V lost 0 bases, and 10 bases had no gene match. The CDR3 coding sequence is TGTGCCACCAGTGATTTGAGGCGGGGGGGGGCAGGGTATACGCAGTATTTT. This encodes CATSDLRRGGAGYTQYF.

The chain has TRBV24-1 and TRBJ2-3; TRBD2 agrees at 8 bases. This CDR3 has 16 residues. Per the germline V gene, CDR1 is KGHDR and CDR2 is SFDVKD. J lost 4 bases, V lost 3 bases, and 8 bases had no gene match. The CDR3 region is CATSDGKRGRSDTQYF. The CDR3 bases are TGTGCCACCAGTGATGGGAAGCGGGGGCGATCAGATACGCAGTATTTT.

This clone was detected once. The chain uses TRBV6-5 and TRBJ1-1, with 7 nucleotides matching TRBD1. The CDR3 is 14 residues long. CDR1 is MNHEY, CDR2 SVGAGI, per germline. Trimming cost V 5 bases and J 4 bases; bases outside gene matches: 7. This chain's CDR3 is CASSTYRGGTEAFF. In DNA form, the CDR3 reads TGTGCCAGCAGTACCTACAGGGGTGGCACTGAAGCTTTCTTT.